These T cell receptor beta chains were read from a single sample in a study of patients and donors after allogeneic stem cell transplantation. TCRdb re-derived calls from the RT-PCR reads in MiXCR, one entry per CDR3 protein. The table includes roughly 960,000 distinct CDR3 sequences, roughly 18% detected once. Source material: blood, either unsorted or a sorted T cell fraction (not recorded which). Receptors were obtained from a human donor who was either an allogeneic HSCT recipient or a stem cell or donor lymphocyte infusion donor (not recorded which). It is not recorded whose cells these are; they may come from a transplant donor. The CDR3 runs from the conserved cysteine through the conserved F or W. The order of the fields is clone size, J gene, V gene, D gene, CDR3 DNA, CDR3 protein. A D gene is named only where the DNA matches it firmly. The size of a clone is reported for some rows only, either as once, few or many, or as a class for expanded clones.

few,TRBJ2-7,TRBV6-2/TRBV6-3,TRBD2,TGTGCCAGCGGACTAGAAGCGGGGGCCTACGAGCAGTACTTC,CASGLEAGAYEQYF
NA,TRBJ2-2,TRBV20-1,NA,TGCAGTGCTACCCGGCAGGGCTCCACCGGGGAGCTGTTTTTT,CSATRQGSTGELFF
few,TRBJ2-7,TRBV20-1,NA,TGCAGTGCTAGAGGCCAGGGCTACGAGCAGCACTTC,CSARGQGYEQHF
few,TRBJ1-5,TRBV20-1,TRBD1,TGCAGTGCTAGTCCCCCGACAGGGGCCAATCAGCCCCAGCATTTT,CSASPPTGANQPQHF
NA,TRBJ2-2,TRBV9,NA,TGTGCCAGCAGCTCATTAGCCCAGTCAGGACCCGGGGAGCTGTTTTTT,CASSSLAQSGPGELFF
few,TRBJ2-3,TRBV5-6,NA,TGTGCCAGCAGCTTGAATGGGTGGCATGGCACAGATACGCAGTATTTT,CASSLNGWHGTDTQYF
few,TRBJ2-5,TRBV20-1,NA,TGCAGTGCTAGAGATAAAAGTGGACGGACCCAGTACTTC,CSARDKSGRTQYF
few,TRBJ2-2,TRBV5-1,TRBD2,TGCGCCAGCAGCCCTCGGCCCCCCACTAGCGGGAGGGCCGGGGAGCTGTTTTTT,CASSPRPPTSGRAGELFF
NA,TRBJ2-7,TRBV5-4,TRBD2,TGTGCCAGCAGCTTTGGACTAGCGCTCGAGCAGTACTTC,CASSFGLALEQYF
NA,TRBJ1-1,TRBV20-1,NA,TGCAGTGCCTGGAGGGGTTCGAACACTGAAGCTTTCTTT,CSAWRGSNTEAFF